The 14 T cell receptor beta chains listed next were all sequenced from one sample in a study of cytomegalovirus exposure and HLA in healthy donors. 13 Jbeta primers and 60 Vbeta primers were used for the PCR. Sequencing used immunoSEQ multiplex PCR; TCRdb keeps in-frame clones, though not all of them. The sample includes roughly 190,000 clones, around 62% of them seen just once. Sequenced sample: PBMCs. The source is a man in his forties or fifties in good health and CMV-seronegative.

For this clone: Other DNA sequences in this specimen translate into the identical CDR3. This chain uses TRBV5-1 with TRBJ2-2, with 7 bases matching TRBD2. Germline values: CDR1 SGHRS, CDR2 YFSETQ. J lost 4 bases, V lost 3 bases, and 0 bases had no gene match. This CDR3 is 13 amino acids long. The CDR3 protein is CASSSGGTGELFF. CDR3 DNA: TGCGCCAGCAGCTCGGGAGGCACCGGGGAGCTGTTTTTT.

Remarks on this clone: The germline gene is not matched at one end of the junction; a read error may be the cause. This chain links TRBV7-9 with TRBJ2-7; TRBD2 matches at 8 bases. Germline loops: CDR1 SEHNR, CDR2 FQNEAQ (reference sequence). CDR3 length: 13 residues. CDR3 DNA sequence: TGTTCCAGCAGTCCCCCGGGGGGGGGCGAGCAGTACTTC. As protein: CSSSPPGGGEQYF. Combining the CDR3 with reference TRBV7-9 and TRBJ2-7 gives the whole variable domain DTGVSQNPRHKITKRGQNVTFRCDPISEHNRLYWYRQTLGQGPEFLTYFQNEAQLEKSRLLSDRFSAERPKGSFSTLEIQRTEQGDSAMYLCSSSPPGGGEQYFGPGTRLTVT.

The chain carries TRBV5-1 and TRBJ2-5, with a tentative D call TRBD1 (6 bases). V lost 0 bases to trimming and J lost 0 bases, with 9 bases between them. CDR3 length equals 15 residues. The germline CDR1 and CDR2 sequences are SGHRS and YFSETQ. CDR3 DNA: TGCGCCAGCAGCTTGGAGGGACAAAACCAAGAGACCCAGTACTTC. Amino acid sequence: CASSLEGQNQETQYF. The full variable domain, with the rest looked up from reference TRBV5-1 and TRBJ2-5, is KAGVTQTPRYLIKTRGQQVTLSCSPISGHRSVSWYQQTPGQGLQFLFEYFSETQRNKGNFPGRFSGRQFSNSRSEMNVSTLELGDSALYLCASSLEGQNQETQYFGPGTRLLVL.

The rearrangement joins TRBV28 to TRBJ2-6, with D possibly being TRBD2 (7 bases). Germline V gives CDR1 MDHEN, CDR2 SYDVKM. Trimming left V 5 bases short and J 2 bases short, with 13 bases between. This CDR3 comprises 16 residues. The CDR3 bases are TGTGCCAGCAGTGGTGGGGGGGCGGCTGGGGCCAACGTCCTGACTTTC. This codes for CASSGGGAAGANVLTF.

This clone turned up a few times. The chain joins TRBV6-1 to TRBJ2-1; D is perhaps TRBD2 (5 bases). Trimming removed 0 bases from V and 4 bases from J, with 10 bases in between. This CDR3 is 15 amino acids long. CDR1 is MNHNS, CDR2 SASEGT, per germline. The CDR3 DNA reads TGTGCCAGCAGTGAAGCGCGACTAATGTACAATGAGCAGTTCTTC. It yields the protein CASSEARLMYNEQFF.

In regard to this clone: The junction departs from germline at one end; a sequencing error may be responsible. V gene TRBV7-9 combines with J gene TRBJ1-1, with TRBD1 identical over 9 bases. CDR3 length: 18 residues. CDR1 is SEHNR, CDR2 FQNEAQ, per germline (reference sequence). In DNA form, the CDR3 reads TGTTCCAGCAGCTCTCCTCTGTTTACCGGGACAGGGATTACTGAAGCTTTCTTT. It encodes CSSSSPLFTGTGITEAFF.

The rearrangement uses TRBV9 and TRBJ1-1; D call uncertain. V dropped 0 bases and J dropped 5 bases, with 8 bases sitting between them. The CDR3 covers 13 residues. Germline V CDR1 and CDR2: SGDLS, YYNGEE. The DNA of the CDR3 is TGTGCCAGCAGCGTAGGGAGTAATACTGAAGCTTTCTTT. Residues: CASSVGSNTEAFF.

V and J are TRBV7-3 and TRBJ2-1; TRBD2 matches at 7 bases. Germline-derived CDR1 and CDR2 are SGHTA and FQGTGA. J gave up 3 bases and V 5 bases, and 7 bases lay outside the gene matches. This CDR3 is 15 amino acids long. This CDR3 reads CASSASPGGYNEQFF. In nucleotides, the CDR3 is TGTGCCAGCAGCGCGTCCCCGGGGGGCTACAATGAGCAGTTCTTC.

This clone has just one count. The chain carries TRBV6-5 and TRBJ1-1; 11 bases align to TRBD1. J was trimmed by 7 bases and V by 6 bases; bases with no gene match: 7. This CDR3 is 14 amino acids long. Germline V gene sequence: CDR1 MNHEY, CDR2 SVGAGI. Here the CDR3 DNA reads TGTGCCAGCAGAGCGGACAGGGGGCTTGGTGAAGCTTTCTTT. It specifies CASRADRGLGEAFF.

The rearrangement uses TRBV12-5 and TRBJ2-7; D might be TRBD2 (6 bases). V lost 0 bases to trimming and J lost 0 bases, with 12 bases between them. Germline V gene sequence: CDR1 LGHNT, CDR2 FRNRAP. CDR3 size: 16 residues. In nucleotides, the CDR3 is TGTGCTAGTGGTTTGGTAAGAGGAGGGCGCTCCTACGAGCAGTACTTC. This translates into CASGLVRGGRSYEQYF.

V usage is TRBV6-1 and J usage is TRBJ1-6, with D possibly matching TRBD1 (6 bases). Trimming left V 10 bases short and J 3 bases short, with 10 bases between. CDR3 length: 13 residues. The V gene's germline CDR1 is MNHNS and CDR2 SASEGT. CDR3 in DNA: TGTGCCAACAGGGAGGTCTATAATTCACCCCTCCACTTT. It codes for CANREVYNSPLHF.

This chain joins TRBV4-2 and TRBJ1-1, with unresolved D. CDR1 and CDR2 from the germline V gene are LGHNA and YNFKEQ. V dropped 9 bases and J dropped 4 bases, with 9 bases sitting between them. This CDR3 region has 11 residues. CDR3 nucleotide sequence: TGTGCCAGTCGGTCCGGCACTGAAGCTTTCTTT. Its protein product is CASRSGTEAFF.

This rearrangement joins TRBV19 to TRBJ1-2; D is perhaps TRBD1 (5 bases). V gave up 8 bases and J gave up 5 bases, with 15 bases separating them. The germline gives CDR1 LNHDA, CDR2 SQIVND (reference sequence). The CDR3 loop spans 13 amino acids. CDR3 sequence reads: CASGPETAYGYTF. The CDR3 DNA reads as TGTGCCAGTGGCCCTGAGACAGCGTATGGCTACACCTTC. Looking up the rest from reference TRBV19 and TRBJ1-2 gives the full variable domain: DGGITQSPKYLFRKEGQNVTLSCEQNLNHDAMYWYRQDPGQGLRLIYYSQIVNDFQKGDIAEGYSVSREKKESFPLTVTSAQKNPTAFYLCASGPETAYGYTFGSGTRLTVV.

The gene calls are TRBV6-1 and TRBJ2-3; D might be TRBD2 (5 bases). V was shortened by 5 bases and J by 3 bases, with 9 bases between the two germline ends. This CDR3 contains 13 residues. CDR1 is MNHNS, CDR2 SASEGT, per germline. The CDR3 nucleotides read TGTGCCAGCAGTTCCTCGGGGACAGATACGCAGTATTTT. Translation: CASSSSGTDTQYF.